Here is one T cell receptor (beta chain) with its context. What it binds is not known. Germline is not matched at one junction end, which may reflect a read error. This specimen belongs to a study of post-analysis software for immune sequencing data. This CDR3 spans 15 amino acids. Germline CDR1 is DFQATT and CDR2 is SNEGSKA (reference sequence). Overall study findings and caveats: Five TRBV segments were significantly more frequent in patients than in controls. TRBV5-6, TRBV5-1 and TRBV20-1 were among these segments.

Unique molecular identifiers tagged the TCR beta cDNA libraries. TCRdb independently ran MiXCR on the PCR reads; one entry per CDR3 protein. Of around 770,000 distinct CDR3 sequences in the sample, around 46% were seen once. Sequenced input: blood. The origin of this receptor is a girl aged 10-17 years with multiple sclerosis. The gene calls are TRBV20-1 and TRBJ1-2; 7 nucleotides align to TRBD1. CDR3 loop: CSARDPGTANYGYTF. CDR3 sequence (DNA): TGCAGCGCTAGAGATCCCGGGACAGCTAACTATGGCTACACCTTC.